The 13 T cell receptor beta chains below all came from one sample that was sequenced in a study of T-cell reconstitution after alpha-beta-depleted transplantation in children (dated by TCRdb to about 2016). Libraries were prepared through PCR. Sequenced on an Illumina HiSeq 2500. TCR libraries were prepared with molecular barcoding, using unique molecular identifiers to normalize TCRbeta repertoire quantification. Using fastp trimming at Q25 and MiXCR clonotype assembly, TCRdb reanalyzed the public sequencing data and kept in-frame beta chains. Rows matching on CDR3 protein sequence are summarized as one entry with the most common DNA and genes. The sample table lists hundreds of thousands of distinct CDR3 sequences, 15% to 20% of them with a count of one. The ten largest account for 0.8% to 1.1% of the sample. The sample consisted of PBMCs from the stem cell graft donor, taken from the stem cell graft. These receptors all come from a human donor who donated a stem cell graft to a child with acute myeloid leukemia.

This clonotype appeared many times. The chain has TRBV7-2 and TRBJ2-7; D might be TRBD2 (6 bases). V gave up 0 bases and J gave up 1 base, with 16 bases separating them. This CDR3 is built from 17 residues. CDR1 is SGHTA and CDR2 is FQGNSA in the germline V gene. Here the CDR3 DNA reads TGTGCCAGCAGCTTAGCGGTAAGGCGGGGAGTGTCCTACGAGCAGTACTTC. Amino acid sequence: CASSLAVRRGVSYEQYF.

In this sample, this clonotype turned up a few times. The CDR3 here is CASKGREAGELFF. The DNA for the CDR3 is TGTGCCAGCAAAGGGAGAGAGGCCGGGGAGCTGTTTTTT. The chain employs TRBV11-3 and TRBJ2-2; a possible D gene is TRBD2 (5 bases). In germline, CDR1 is SGHNT, CDR2 YENEEA. This CDR3 contains 13 residues. V was pared by 7 bases and J by 6 bases, with 12 bases between.

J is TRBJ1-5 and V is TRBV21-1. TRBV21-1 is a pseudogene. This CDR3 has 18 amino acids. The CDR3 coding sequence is TGTGCCAGCAGCAAAGGCCTTGGTAGCGGTTATAGCAATCAGCCCCAGCATTTT. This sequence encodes CASSKGLGSGYSNQPQHF.

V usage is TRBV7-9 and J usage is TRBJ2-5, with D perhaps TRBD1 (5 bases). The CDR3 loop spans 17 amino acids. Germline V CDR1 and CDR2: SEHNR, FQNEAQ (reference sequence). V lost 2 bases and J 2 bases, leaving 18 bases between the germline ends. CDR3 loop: CASSLSKGAEPQETQYF. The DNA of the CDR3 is TGTGCCAGCAGCTTATCGAAAGGGGCCGAACCGCAAGAGACCCAGTACTTC.

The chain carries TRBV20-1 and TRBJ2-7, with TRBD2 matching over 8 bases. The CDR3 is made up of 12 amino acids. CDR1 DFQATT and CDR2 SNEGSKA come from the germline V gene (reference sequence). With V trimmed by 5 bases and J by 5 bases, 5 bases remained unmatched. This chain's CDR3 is CSAAGGWNEQYV. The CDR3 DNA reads TGCAGTGCTGCGGGGGGTTGGAACGAGCAGTACGTC.

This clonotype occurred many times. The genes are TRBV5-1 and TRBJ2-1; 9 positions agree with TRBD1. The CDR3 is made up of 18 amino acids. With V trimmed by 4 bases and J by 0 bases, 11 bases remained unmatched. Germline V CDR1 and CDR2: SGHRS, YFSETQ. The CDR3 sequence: CASSGQTGGPSSYNEQFF. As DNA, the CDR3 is TGCGCCAGCAGCGGGCAAACAGGGGGCCCGAGCTCCTACAATGAGCAGTTCTTC.

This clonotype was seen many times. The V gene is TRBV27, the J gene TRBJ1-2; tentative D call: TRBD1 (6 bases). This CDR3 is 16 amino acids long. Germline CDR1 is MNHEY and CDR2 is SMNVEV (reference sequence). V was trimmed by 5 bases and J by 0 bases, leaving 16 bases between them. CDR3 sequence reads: CASSPIGTRTNYGYTF. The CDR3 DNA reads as TGTGCCAGCAGTCCTATCGGGACACGAACTAACTATGGCTACACCTTC.

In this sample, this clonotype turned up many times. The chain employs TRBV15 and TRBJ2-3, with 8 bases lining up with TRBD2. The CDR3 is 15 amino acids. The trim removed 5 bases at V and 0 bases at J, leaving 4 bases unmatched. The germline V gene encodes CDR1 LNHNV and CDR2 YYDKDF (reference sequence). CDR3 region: CATSVSGESTDTQYF. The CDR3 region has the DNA TGTGCCACCAGCGTTAGCGGGGAGAGCACAGATACGCAGTATTTT. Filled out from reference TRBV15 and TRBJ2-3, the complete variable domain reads DAMVIQNPRYQVTQFGKPVTLSCSQTLNHNVMYWYQQKSSQAPKLLFHYYDKDFNNEADTPDNFQSRRPNTSFCFLDIRSPGLGDTAMYLCATSVSGESTDTQYFGPGTRLTVL.

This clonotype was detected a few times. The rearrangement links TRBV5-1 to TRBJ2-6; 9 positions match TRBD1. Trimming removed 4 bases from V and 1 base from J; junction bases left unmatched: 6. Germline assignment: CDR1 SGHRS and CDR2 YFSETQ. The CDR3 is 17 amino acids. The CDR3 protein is CASSPRDRASGANVLTF. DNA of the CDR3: TGCGCCAGCAGCCCCAGGGACAGGGCGTCTGGGGCCAACGTCCTGACTTTC.

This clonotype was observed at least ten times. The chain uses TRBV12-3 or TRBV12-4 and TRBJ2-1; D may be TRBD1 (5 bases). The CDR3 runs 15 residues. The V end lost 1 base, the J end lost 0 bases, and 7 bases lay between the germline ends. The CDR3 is CASSLGGLSYNEQFF. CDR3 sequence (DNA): TGTGCCAGCAGTTTAGGGGGCCTCTCCTACAATGAGCAGTTCTTC.

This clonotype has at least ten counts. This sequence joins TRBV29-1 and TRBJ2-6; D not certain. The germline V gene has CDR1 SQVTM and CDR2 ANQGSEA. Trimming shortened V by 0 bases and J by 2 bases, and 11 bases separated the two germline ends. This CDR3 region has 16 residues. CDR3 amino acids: CSVEDWGITGANVLTF. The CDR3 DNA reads TGCAGCGTTGAAGATTGGGGTATCACTGGGGCCAACGTCCTGACTTTC.

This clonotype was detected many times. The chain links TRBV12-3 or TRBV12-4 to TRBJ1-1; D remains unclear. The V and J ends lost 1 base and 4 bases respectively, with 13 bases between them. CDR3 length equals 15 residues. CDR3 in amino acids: CASSLEVQVGTEAFF. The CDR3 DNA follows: TGTGCCAGCAGTTTAGAAGTCCAGGTCGGCACTGAAGCTTTCTTT.

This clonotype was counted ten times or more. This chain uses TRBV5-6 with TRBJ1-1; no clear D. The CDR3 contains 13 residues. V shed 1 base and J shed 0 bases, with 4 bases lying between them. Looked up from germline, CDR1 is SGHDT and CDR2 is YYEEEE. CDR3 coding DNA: TGTGCCAGCAGCTTGCTGATGAACACTGAAGCTTTCTTT. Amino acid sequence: CASSLLMNTEAFF. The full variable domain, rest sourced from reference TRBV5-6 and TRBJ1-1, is DAGVTQSPTHLIKTRGQQVTLRCSPKSGHDTVSWYQQALGQGPQFIFQYYEEEERQRGNFPDRFSGHQFPNYSSELNVNALLLGDSALYLCASSLLMNTEAFFGQGTRLTVV.